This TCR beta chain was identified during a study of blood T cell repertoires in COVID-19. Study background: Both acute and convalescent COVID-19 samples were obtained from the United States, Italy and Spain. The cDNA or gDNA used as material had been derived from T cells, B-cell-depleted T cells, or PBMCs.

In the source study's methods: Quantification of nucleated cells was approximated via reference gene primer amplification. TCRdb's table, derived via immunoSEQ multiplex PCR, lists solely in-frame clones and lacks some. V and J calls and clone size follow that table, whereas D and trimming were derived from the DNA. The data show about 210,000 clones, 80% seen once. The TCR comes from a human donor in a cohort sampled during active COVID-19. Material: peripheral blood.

This CDR3 is CASSLLSGSGSPLHF. CDR3 coding DNA: TGTGCCAGCAGCCTCTTATCCGGGTCAGGGTCACCCCTCCACTTT. The J gene is TRBJ1-6, the V gene TRBV27; weak D call: TRBD1 (5 bases). The V end lost 6 bases, the J end lost 10 bases, and 19 bases lay between the germline ends. The germline V gene encodes CDR1 MNHEY and CDR2 SMNVEV (reference sequence). The CDR3 is 15 amino acids.